This T cell receptor beta chain was observed in a study of regulatory dendritic cells for organ transplantation. Study at large: LPS was added to dendritic cell cultures on day 6.

The study, taken as a whole, reports: Memory CD8+ clonal expansion seemed more limited with regulatory than mature dendritic cells.

Allogeneic regulatory or mature dendritic cells were co-cultured for 5 days with CFSE-labeled sorted T cells at 1:10. CD4+ or CD8+ T cells were sorted as naive CD45RA+ or memory CD45RO+. The table came from immunoSEQ multiplex PCR; TCRdb's copy has only in-frame clones and leaves some out. The sample includes roughly 4,000 clones, just under 60% of them seen just once. In the case of this clone: Its antigen remains unidentified.

The CDR3 contains 15 residues. V lost 6 bases, J lost 13 bases, and 11 bases stayed unmatched. From germline, CDR1 is SNHLY and CDR2 FYNNEI. The V call is TRBV2, the J call TRBJ1-6; 11 bases match TRBD1. The sequenced sample consisted of memory CD8+ T cells from blood cultured with dendritic cells. Subset indicated: CD45RO+ memory T cells. This sequence originates from a human donor in good health. CDR3 in amino acids: CASRLGQGASQPLHF. The DNA for the CDR3 is TGTGCCAGCAGACTAGGACAGGGGGCGTCTCAGCCCCTCCACTTT.